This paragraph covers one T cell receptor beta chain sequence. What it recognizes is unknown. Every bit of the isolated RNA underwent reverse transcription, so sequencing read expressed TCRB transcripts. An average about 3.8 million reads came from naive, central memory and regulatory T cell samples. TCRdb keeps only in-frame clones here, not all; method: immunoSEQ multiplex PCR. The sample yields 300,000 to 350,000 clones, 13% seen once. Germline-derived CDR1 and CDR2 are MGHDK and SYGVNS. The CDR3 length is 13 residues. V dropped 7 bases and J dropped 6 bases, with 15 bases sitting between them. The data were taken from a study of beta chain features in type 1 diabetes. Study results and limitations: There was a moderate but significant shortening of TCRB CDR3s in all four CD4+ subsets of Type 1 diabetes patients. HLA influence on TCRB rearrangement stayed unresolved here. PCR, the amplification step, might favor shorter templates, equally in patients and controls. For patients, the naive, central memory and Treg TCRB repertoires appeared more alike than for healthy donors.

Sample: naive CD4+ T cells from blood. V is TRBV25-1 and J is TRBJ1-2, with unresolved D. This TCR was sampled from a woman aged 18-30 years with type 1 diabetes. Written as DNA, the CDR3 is TGTGCCAGCACTGAGGGTGGAGGGAATGGCTACACCTTC. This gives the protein CASTEGGGNGYTF.